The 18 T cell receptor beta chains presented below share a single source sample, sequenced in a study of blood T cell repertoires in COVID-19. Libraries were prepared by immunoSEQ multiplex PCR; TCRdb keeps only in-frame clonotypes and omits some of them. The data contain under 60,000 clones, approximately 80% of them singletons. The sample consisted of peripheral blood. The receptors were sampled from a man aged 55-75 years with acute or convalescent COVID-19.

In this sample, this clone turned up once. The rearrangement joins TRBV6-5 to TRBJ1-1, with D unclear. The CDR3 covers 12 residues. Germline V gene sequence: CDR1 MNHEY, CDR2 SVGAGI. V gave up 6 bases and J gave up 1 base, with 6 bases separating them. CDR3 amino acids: CASRYQNTEAFF. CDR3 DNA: TGTGCCAGCAGATACCAGAACACTGAAGCTTTCTTT.

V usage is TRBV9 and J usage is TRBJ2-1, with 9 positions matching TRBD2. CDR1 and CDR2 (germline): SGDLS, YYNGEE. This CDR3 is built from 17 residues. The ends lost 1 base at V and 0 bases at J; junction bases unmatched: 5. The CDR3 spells CASSVLSGGISYNEQFF. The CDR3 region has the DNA TGTGCCAGCAGCGTACTGAGCGGGGGGATCTCCTACAATGAGCAGTTCTTC.

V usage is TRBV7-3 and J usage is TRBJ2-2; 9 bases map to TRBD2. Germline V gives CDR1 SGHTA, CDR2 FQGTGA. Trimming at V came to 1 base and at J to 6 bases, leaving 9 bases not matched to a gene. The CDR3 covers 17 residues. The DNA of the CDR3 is TGTGCCAGCAGCTTAAACTCTGGCGGGGGGGCCCCCGGGGAGCTGTTTTTT. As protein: CASSLNSGGGAPGELFF. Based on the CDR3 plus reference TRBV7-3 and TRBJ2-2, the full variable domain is GAGVSQTPSNKVTEKGKYVELRCDPISGHTALYWYRQSLGQGPEFLIYFQGTGAADDSGLPNDRFFAVRPEGSVSTLKIQRTERGDSAVYLCASSLNSGGGAPGELFFGEGSRLTVL.

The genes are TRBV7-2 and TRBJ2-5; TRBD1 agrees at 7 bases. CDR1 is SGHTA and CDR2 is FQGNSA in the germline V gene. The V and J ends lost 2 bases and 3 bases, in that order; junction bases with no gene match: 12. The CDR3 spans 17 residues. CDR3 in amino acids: CASSLIKVEDRKETQYF. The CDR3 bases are TGTGCCAGCAGCTTAATTAAGGTTGAGGACAGGAAAGAGACCCAGTACTTC.

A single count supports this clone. The CDR3 DNA sequence: TGTGCCAGCAGTTTGTCAGTCTATGGCTACACCTTC. It codes for CASSLSVYGYTF. V is TRBV28 and J is TRBJ1-2; D not certain. The V gene's germline CDR1 is MDHEN and CDR2 SYDVKM. V was pared by 3 bases and J by 4 bases, with 6 bases between. The CDR3 has 12 residues.

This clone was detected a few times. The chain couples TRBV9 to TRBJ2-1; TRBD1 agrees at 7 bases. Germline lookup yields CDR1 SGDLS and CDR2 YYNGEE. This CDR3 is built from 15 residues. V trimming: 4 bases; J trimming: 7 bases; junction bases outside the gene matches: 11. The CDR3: CASSKRTGLRNEQFF. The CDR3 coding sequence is TGTGCCAGCAGCAAACGGACAGGTTTGAGGAATGAGCAGTTCTTC.

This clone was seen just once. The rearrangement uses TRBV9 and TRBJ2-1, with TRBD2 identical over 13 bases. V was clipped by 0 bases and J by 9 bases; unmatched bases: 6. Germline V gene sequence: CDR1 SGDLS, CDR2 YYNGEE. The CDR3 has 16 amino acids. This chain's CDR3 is CASSVGLAGGGSEQFF. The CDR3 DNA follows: TGTGCCAGCAGCGTAGGACTAGCGGGGGGTGGGAGTGAGCAGTTCTTC.

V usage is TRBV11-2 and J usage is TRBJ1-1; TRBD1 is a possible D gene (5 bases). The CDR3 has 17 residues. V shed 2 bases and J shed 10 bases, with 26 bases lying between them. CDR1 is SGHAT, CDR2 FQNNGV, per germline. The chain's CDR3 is CASSLRRGGLINVGAFF. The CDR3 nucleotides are TGTGCCAGCAGCTTAAGACGCGGGGGGTTAATCAACGTTGGAGCTTTCTTT.

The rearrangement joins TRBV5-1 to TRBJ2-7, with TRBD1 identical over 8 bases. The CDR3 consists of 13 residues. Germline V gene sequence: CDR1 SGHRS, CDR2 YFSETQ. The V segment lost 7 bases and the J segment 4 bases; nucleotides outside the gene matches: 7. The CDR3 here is CASAGQVSYEQYF. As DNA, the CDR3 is TGCGCCAGCGCGGGACAGGTTTCGTACGAGCAGTACTTC.

The CDR3 protein is CASSYSSTGYYTEAFF. The CDR3 DNA is TGTGCCAGCAGTTACTCGTCCACGGGATACTACACTGAAGCTTTCTTT. This chain joins TRBV6-5 and TRBJ1-1; no definite D call. V lost 0 bases, J lost 3 bases, and 14 bases lay in between. There are 16 residues in the CDR3. CDR1 is MNHEY and CDR2 is SVGAGI in the germline V gene.

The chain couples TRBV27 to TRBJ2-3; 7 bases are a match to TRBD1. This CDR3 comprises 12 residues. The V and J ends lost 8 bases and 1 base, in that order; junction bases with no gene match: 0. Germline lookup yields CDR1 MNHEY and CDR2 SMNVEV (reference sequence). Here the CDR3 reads CASGQGTDTQYF. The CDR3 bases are TGTGCCAGCGGACAGGGCACAGATACGCAGTATTTT.

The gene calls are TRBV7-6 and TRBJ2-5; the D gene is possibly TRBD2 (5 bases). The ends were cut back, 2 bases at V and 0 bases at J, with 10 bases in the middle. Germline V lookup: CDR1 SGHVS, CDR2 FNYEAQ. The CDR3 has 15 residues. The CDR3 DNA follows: TGTGCCAGCAGCTTAAACCCGGGGTACCAAGAGACCCAGTACTTC. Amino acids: CASSLNPGYQETQYF.

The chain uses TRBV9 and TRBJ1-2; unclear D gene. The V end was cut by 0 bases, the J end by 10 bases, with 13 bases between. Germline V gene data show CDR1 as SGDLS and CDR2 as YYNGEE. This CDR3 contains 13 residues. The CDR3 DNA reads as TGTGCCAGCAGCGTAGTTTCGACTCTGTTCTACACCTTC. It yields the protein CASSVVSTLFYTF.

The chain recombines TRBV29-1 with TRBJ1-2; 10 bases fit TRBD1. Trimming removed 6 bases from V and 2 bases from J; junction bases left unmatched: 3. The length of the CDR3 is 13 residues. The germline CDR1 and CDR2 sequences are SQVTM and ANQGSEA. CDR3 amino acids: CSVRTGGNYGYTF. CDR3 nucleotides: TGCAGCGTCCGGACAGGGGGGAACTATGGCTACACCTTC.

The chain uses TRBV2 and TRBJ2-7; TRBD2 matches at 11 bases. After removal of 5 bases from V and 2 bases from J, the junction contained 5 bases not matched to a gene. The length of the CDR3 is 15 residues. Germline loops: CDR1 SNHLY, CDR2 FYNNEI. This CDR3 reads CASSLGLAATYEQYF. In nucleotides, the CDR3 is TGTGCCAGCAGTTTGGGACTAGCGGCTACCTACGAGCAGTACTTC. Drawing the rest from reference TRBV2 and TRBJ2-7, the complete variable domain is EPEVTQTPSHQVTQMGQEVILRCVPISNHLYFYWYRQILGQKVEFLVSFYNNEISEKSEIFDDQFSVERPDGSNFTLKIRSTKLEDSAMYFCASSLGLAATYEQYFGPGTRLTVT.

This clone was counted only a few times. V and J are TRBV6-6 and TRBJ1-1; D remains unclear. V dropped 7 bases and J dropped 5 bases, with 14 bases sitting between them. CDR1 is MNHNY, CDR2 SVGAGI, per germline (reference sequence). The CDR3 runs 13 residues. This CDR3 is CASTLEGTTEAFF. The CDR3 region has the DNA TGTGCCAGCACCCTCGAGGGAACGACTGAAGCTTTCTTT.

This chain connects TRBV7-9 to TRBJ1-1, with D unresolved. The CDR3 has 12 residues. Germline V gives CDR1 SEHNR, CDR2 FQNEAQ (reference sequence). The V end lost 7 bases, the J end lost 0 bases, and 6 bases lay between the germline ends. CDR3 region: CASNGMNTEAFF. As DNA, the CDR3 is TGTGCCAGCAACGGTATGAACACTGAAGCTTTCTTT.

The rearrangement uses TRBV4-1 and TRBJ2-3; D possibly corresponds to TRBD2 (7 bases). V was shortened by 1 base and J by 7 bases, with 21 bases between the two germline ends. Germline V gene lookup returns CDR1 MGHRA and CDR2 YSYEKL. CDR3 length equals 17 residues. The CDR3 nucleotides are TGCGCCAGCAGCCAAGCGGGGGGCCCCCAGGTTACTAATACGCAGTATTTT. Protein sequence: CASSQAGGPQVTNTQYF.